These 9 T cell receptor beta chains were all obtained from the same sample, sequenced in a study of blood T cell repertoires in COVID-19. Sequencing used immunoSEQ multiplex PCR; TCRdb keeps in-frame clones, though not all of them. The sample contains about 62,000 clones, 75% to 90% of which appear only once. Sequencing used peripheral blood. Source of these receptors: a woman of 80 years or more with acute or convalescent COVID-19.

This rearrangement joins TRBV19 to TRBJ1-6; 8 nucleotides match TRBD1. The trim removed 8 bases at V and 3 bases at J, leaving 6 bases unmatched. CDR1 LNHDA and CDR2 SQIVND come from the germline V gene (reference sequence). This CDR3 comprises 15 residues. As DNA, the CDR3 is TGTGCCAGTCAGACCGGGACAGGCTATAATTCACCCCTCCACTTT. It yields the protein CASQTGTGYNSPLHF.

V gene TRBV3-1 (or the pseudogene TRBV3-2) combines with J gene TRBJ1-6, with no clear D. CDR1 is LGHDT and CDR2 is YNNKEL in the germline V gene (reference sequence). The CDR3 is 16 amino acids. V was pared by 0 bases and J by 8 bases, with 14 bases between. The CDR3 DNA sequence: TGTGCCAGCAGCCAAGATCGTGAGGCGTTTGATTCACCCCTCCACTTT. Its protein product is CASSQDREAFDSPLHF.

This rearrangement joins TRBV6-5 to TRBJ1-4; D gene unclear. This CDR3 comprises 16 residues. Trimming cost V 2 bases and J 5 bases, with 15 bases left between them. Germline CDR1 and CDR2: MNHEY and SVGAGI. This CDR3 reads CASSYGGTSPNEKLFF. CDR3 nucleotide sequence: TGTGCCAGCAGTTACGGCGGCACTTCGCCGAATGAAAAACTGTTTTTT.

This clone has just a few counts. The rearrangement links TRBV27 to TRBJ2-1, with 7 bases matching TRBD2. Per germline, CDR1 MNHEY and CDR2 SMNVEV (reference sequence). This CDR3 has 12 amino acids. Unmatched junction bases numbered 11, after V lost 11 bases and J lost 10 bases. The CDR3 nucleotides are TGTGCCTCCCGGAGGGAGGGAATAGAGCAGTTCTTC. Translating gives CASRREGIEQFF.

The chain has TRBV18 and TRBJ1-5; D may be TRBD1 (5 bases). The CDR3 has 16 amino acids. The ends were cut back, 3 bases at V and 7 bases at J, with 19 bases in the middle. CDR1 is KGHSH, CDR2 LQKENI, per germline. The CDR3 sequence is CASSPLYLGGKQPQHF. CDR3 sequence (DNA): TGTGCCAGCTCACCTCTTTACCTCGGGGGGAAACAGCCCCAGCATTTT.

The rearrangement links TRBV4-3 to TRBJ2-3; TRBD1 matches 7 bases. V shed 1 base, J shed 3 bases, and the junction held 10 bases outside the gene matches. This CDR3 comprises 17 residues. Germline V lookup: CDR1 LGHNA, CDR2 YSLEER. The CDR3 region is CASSQGLGRGITDTQYF. Written as DNA, the CDR3 is TGCGCCAGCAGCCAAGGTTTGGGCAGGGGGATTACAGATACGCAGTATTTT.

The chain is built from TRBV7-8 and TRBJ2-1, with D perhaps TRBD2 (6 bases). Germline CDR1 reads SGHVS; CDR2 reads FQNEAQ. The CDR3 is 16 residues long. The germline V and J ends were trimmed by 2 bases and 8 bases, with 19 bases remaining between them. CDR3 protein: CASSLTGGGGLDEQFF. The DNA for the CDR3 is TGTGCCAGCAGCTTAACCGGGGGAGGCGGCCTCGATGAGCAGTTCTTC.

The chain is built from TRBV14 and TRBJ1-6, with D hard to call. The CDR3 length is 14 residues. Trimming left V 6 bases short and J 3 bases short, with 9 bases between. Looked up from germline, CDR1 is SGHDN and CDR2 is FVKESK. CDR3 in amino acids: CASSPLSYNSPLHF. DNA of the CDR3: TGTGCCAGCAGTCCCCTCAGCTATAATTCACCCCTCCACTTT. The complete variable domain, with remaining parts taken from reference TRBV14 and TRBJ1-6, reads EAGVTQFPSHSVIEKGQTVTLRCDPISGHDNLYWYRRVMGKEIKFLLHFVKESKQDESGMPNNRFLAERTGGTYSTLKVQPAELEDSGVYFCASSPLSYNSPLHFGNGTRLTVT.

The CDR3 spells CASSPSGVGTEAFF. The CDR3 DNA is TGTGCCAGCAGCCCTTCAGGGGTAGGAACTGAAGCTTTCTTT. V and J are TRBV7-9 and TRBJ1-1, with D possibly being TRBD1 (6 bases). This CDR3 is built from 14 residues. Germline V gene data show CDR1 as SEHNR and CDR2 as FQNEAQ (reference sequence). Trimming stripped 5 bases from V and 5 bases from J, with 15 bases between.